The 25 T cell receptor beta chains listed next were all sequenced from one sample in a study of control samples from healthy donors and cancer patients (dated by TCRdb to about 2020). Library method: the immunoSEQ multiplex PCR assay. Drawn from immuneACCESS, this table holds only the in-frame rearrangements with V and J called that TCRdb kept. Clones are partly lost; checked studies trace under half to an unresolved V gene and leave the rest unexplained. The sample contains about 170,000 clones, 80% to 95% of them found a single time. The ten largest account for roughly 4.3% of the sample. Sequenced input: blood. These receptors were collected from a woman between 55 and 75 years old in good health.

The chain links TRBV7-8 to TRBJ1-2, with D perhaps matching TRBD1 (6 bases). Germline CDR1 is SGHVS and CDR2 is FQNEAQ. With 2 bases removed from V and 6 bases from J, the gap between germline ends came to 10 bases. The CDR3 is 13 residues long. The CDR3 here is CASSLTAGDGYTF. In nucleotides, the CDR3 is TGTGCCAGCAGCTTAACGGCAGGGGATGGCTACACCTTC.

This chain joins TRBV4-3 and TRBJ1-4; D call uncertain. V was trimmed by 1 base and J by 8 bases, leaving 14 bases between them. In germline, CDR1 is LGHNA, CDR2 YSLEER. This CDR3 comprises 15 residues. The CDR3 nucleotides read TGCGCCAGCAGCCAAGTCTATACTCGGTTGGAAAAACTGTTTTTT. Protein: CASSQVYTRLEKLFF.

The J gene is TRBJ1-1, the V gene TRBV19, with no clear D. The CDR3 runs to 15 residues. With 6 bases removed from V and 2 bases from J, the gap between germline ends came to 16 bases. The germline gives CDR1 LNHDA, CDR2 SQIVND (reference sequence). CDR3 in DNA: TGTGCCAGTAGAGATGGATCAGTTACCAACACTGAAGCTTTCTTT. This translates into CASRDGSVTNTEAFF.

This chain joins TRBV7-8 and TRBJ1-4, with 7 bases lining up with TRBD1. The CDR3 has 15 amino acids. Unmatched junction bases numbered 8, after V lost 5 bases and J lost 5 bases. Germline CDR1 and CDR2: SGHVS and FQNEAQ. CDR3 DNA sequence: TGTGCCAGCAGCCTCAGGGGGACATTGAATGAAAAACTGTTTTTT. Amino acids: CASSLRGTLNEKLFF.

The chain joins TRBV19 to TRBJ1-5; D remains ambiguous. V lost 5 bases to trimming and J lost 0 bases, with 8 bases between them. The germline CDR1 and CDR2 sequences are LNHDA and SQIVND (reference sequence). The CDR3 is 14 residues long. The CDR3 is CASSLSNSNQPQHF. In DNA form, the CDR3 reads TGTGCCAGTAGTCTGAGTAATAGCAATCAGCCCCAGCATTTT. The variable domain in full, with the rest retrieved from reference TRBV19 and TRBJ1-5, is DGGITQSPKYLFRKEGQNVTLSCEQNLNHDAMYWYRQDPGQGLRLIYYSQIVNDFQKGDIAEGYSVSREKKESFPLTVTSAQKNPTAFYLCASSLSNSNQPQHFGDGTRLSIL.

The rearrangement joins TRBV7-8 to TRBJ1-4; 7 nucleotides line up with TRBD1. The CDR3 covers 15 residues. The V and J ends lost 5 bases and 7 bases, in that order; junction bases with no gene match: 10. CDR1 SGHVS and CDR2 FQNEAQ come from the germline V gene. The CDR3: CASSLRTGPAEKLFF. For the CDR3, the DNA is TGTGCCAGCAGCCTAAGGACAGGTCCGGCTGAAAAACTGTTTTTT.

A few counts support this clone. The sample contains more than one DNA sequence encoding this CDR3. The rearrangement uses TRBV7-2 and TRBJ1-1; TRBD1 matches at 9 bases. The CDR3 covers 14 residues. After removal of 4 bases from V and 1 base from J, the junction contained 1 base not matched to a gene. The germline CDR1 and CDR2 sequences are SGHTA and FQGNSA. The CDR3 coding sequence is TGTGCCAGCAGCTGGGGACAGGGGAACACTGAAGCTTTCTTT. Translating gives CASSWGQGNTEAFF.

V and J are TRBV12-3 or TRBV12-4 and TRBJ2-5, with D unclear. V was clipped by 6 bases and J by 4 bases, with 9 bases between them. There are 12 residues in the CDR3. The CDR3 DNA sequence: TGTGCCAGCAGCCAACAGCGAGAGACCCAGTACTTC. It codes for CASSQQRETQYF.

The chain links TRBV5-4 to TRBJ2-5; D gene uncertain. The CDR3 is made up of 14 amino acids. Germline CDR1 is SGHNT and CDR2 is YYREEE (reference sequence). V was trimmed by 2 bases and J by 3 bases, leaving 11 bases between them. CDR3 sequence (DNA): TGTGCCAGCAGCTTCCGTGGGGTAGAAGAGACCCAGTACTTC. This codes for CASSFRGVEETQYF.

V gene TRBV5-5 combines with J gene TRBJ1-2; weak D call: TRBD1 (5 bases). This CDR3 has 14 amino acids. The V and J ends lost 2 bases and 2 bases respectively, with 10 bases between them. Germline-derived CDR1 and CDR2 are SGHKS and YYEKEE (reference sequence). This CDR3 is CASSFWDDNYGYTF. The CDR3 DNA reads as TGTGCCAGCAGCTTTTGGGACGACAACTATGGCTACACCTTC. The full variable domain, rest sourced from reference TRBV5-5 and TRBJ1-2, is DAGVTQSPTHLIKTRGQQVTLRCSPISGHKSVSWYQQVLGQGPQFIFQYYEKEERGRGNFPDRFSARQFPNYSSELNVNALLLGDSALYLCASSFWDDNYGYTFGSGTRLTVV.

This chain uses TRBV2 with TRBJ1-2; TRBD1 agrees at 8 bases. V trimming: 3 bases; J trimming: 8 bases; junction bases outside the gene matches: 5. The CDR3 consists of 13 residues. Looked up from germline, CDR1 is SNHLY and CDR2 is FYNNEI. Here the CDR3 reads CASSDQGAGGYTF. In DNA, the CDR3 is TGTGCCAGCAGTGACCAGGGGGCGGGAGGCTACACCTTC.

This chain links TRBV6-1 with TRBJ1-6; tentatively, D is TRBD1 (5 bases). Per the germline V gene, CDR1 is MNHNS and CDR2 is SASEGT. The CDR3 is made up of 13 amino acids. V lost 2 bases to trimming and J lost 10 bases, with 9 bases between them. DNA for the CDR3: TGTGCCAGCAGTGAAATGAGGGGCTCACCCCTCCACTTT. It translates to CASSEMRGSPLHF.

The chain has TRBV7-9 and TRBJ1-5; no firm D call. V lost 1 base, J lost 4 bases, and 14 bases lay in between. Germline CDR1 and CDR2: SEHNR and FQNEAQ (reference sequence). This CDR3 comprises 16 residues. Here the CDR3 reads CASSLESGWGNQPQHF. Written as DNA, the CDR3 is TGTGCCAGCAGCTTAGAATCGGGGTGGGGAAATCAGCCCCAGCATTTT.

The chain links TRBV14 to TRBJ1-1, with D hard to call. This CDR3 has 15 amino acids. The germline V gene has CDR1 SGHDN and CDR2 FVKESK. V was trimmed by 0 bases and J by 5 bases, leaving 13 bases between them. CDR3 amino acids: CASSQDLSGLTEAFF. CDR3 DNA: TGTGCCAGCAGCCAAGATCTTAGCGGGTTAACTGAAGCTTTCTTT.

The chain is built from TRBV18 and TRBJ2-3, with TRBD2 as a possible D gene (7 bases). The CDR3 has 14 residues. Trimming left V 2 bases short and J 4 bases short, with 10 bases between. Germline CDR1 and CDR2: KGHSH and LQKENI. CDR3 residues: CASSPWGGPDTQYF. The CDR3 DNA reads TGTGCCAGCTCACCATGGGGGGGCCCAGATACGCAGTATTTT. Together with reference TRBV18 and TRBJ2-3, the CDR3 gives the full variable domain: NAGVMQNPRHLVRRRGQEARLRCSPMKGHSHVYWYRQLPEEGLKFMVYLQKENIIDESGMPKERFSAEFPKEGPSILRIQQVVRGDSAAYFCASSPWGGPDTQYFGPGTRLTVL.

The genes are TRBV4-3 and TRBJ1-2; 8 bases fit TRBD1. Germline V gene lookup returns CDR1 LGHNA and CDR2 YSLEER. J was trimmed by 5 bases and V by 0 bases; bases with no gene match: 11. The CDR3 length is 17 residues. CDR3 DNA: TGCGCCAGCAGCCAAGATGCCCGGCAGGGGGCTCTATATGGCTACACCTTC. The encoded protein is CASSQDARQGALYGYTF.

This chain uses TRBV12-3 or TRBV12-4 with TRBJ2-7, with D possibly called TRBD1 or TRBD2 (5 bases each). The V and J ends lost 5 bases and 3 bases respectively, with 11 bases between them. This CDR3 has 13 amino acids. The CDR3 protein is CASSQGEGYEQYF. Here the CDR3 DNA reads TGTGCCAGCAGTCAGGGAGAGGGCTACGAGCAGTACTTC.

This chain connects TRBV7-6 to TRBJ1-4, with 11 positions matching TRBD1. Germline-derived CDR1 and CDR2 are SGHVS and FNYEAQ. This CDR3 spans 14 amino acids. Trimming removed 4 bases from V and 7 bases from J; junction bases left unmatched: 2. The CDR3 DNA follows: TGTGCCAGCAGCTCGGGACAGGGGGGTGAAAAACTGTTTTTT. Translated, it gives CASSSGQGGEKLFF. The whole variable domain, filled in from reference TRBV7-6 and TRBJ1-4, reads GAGVSQSPRYKVTKRGQDVALRCDPISGHVSLYWYRQALGQGPEFLTYFNYEAQQDKSGLPNDRFSAERPEGSISTLTIQRTEQRDSAMYRCASSSGQGGEKLFFGSGTQLSVL.

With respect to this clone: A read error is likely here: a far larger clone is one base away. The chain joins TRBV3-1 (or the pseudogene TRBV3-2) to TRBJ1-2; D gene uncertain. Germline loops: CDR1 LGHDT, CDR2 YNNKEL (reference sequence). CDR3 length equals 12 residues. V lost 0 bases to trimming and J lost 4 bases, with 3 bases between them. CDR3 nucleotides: TGTGCCAGCAGCCAAGACAGCTATGGCTACACCTTC. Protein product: CASSQDSYGYTF.

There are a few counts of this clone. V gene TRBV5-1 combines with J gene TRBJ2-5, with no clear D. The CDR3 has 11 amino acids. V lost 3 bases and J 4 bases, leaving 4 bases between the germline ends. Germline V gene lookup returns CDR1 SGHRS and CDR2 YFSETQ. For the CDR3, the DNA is TGCGCCAGCAGCTCCCGAGAGACCCAGTACTTC. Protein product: CASSSRETQYF. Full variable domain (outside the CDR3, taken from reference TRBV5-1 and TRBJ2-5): KAGVTQTPRYLIKTRGQQVTLSCSPISGHRSVSWYQQTPGQGLQFLFEYFSETQRNKGNFPGRFSGRQFSNSRSEMNVSTLELGDSALYLCASSSRETQYFGPGTRLLVL.

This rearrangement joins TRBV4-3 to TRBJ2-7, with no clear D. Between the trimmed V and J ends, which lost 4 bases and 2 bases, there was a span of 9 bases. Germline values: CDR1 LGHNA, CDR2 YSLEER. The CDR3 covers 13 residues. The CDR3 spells CASSPEEAYEQYF. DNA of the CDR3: TGCGCCAGCAGCCCCGAAGAAGCCTACGAGCAGTACTTC.

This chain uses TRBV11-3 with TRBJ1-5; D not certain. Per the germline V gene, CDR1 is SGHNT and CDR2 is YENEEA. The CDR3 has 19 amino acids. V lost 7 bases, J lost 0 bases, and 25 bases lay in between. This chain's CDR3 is CASTPAERVGFYSNQPQHF. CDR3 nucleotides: TGTGCCAGCACTCCCGCGGAGAGGGTGGGATTTTATAGCAATCAGCCCCAGCATTTT.

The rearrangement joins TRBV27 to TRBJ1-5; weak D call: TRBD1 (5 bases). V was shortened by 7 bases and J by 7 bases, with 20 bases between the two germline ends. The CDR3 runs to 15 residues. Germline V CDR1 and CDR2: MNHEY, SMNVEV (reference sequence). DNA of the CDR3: TGTGCCAGCATTCCGGGGTCAGGGTGGGAACAGCCCCAGCATTTT. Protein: CASIPGSGWEQPQHF.

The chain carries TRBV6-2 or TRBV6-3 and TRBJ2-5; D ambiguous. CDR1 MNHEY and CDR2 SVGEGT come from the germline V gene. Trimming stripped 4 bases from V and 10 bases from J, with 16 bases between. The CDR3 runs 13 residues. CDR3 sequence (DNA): TGTGCCAGCAGTTTTTCTCAATCAGAAGGCCAGTACTTC. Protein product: CASSFSQSEGQYF.

The CDR3 is CASSPRSGYEQYF. CDR3 coding DNA: TGTGCCAGCAGCCCTCGCTCGGGCTACGAGCAGTACTTC. The chain combines TRBV5-8 with TRBJ2-7; no clear D gene. The CDR3 has 13 residues. The germline CDR1 and CDR2 sequences are SGHTS and YDEGEE. Trimming took off 4 bases at V and 3 bases at J, with 11 bases between the two ends.